The T cell receptor beta chain described here comes from a study of cytomegalovirus exposure and HLA in healthy donors. Nominally healthy donors provided the samples, though records likely missed some immune exposures. Trimming stripped 5 bases from V and 10 bases from J, with 15 bases between. Germline values: CDR1 PRHDT, CDR2 FYEKMQ (reference sequence). The CDR3 spans 14 residues. The table lists this clone with a few counts. Antigen: not known. 60 Vbeta and 13 Jbeta primers were used in PCR. Profiled with immunoSEQ multiplex PCR; TCRdb holds only in-frame clones, not every one. The table includes 150,000 to 200,000 clones, roughly 75% detected once. Regarding the study as a whole: Sequence variants that were highly shared formed a cluster that was likely a sequencing artifact. A few CMV-associated chains were confirmed in vitro to be specific for CMV antigens. In a later analysis, TCR beta V- and J-gene trimming was associated with a missense DCLRE1C variant.

The TCR sequence derives from a woman between 40 and 50 years old in good health and CMV-seropositive. The chain recombines TRBV13 with TRBJ1-6; D possibly corresponds to TRBD1 (6 bases). Material for sequencing was PBMCs. CDR3 nucleotide sequence: TGTGCCAGCAGCCTCACAGGGTCCCCCTCACCCCTCCACTTT. Translating gives CASSLTGSPSPLHF.